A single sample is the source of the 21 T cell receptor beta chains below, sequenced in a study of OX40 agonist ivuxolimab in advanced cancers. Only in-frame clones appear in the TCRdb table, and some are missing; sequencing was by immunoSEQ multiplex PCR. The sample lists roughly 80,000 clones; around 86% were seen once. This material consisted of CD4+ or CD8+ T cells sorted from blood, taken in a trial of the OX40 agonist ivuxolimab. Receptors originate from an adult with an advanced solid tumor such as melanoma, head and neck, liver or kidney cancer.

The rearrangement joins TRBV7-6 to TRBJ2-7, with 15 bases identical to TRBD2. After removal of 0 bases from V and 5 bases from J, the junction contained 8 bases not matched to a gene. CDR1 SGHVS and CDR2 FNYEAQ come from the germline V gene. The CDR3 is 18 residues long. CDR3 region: CASSLALGTSGRWNEQYF. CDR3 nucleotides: TGTGCCAGCAGCTTAGCGTTGGGGACTAGCGGGAGGTGGAACGAGCAGTACTTC.

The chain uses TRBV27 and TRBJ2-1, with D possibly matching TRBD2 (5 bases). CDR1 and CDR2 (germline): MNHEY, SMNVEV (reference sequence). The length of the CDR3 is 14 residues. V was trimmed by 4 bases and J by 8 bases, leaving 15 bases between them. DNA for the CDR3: TGTGCCAGCAGTTCCGGGATCGGAGGCGATGAGCAGTTCTTC. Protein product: CASSSGIGGDEQFF.

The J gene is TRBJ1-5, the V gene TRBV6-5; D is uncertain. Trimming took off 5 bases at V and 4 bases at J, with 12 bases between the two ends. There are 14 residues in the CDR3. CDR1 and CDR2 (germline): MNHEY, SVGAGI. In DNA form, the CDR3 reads TGTGCCAGCAGTCAGGAGGGTTGGAATCAGCCCCAGCATTTT. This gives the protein CASSQEGWNQPQHF.

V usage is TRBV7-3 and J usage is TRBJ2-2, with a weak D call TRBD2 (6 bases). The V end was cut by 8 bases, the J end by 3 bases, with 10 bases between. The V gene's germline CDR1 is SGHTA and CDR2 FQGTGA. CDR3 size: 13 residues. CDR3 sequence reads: CASRGGYTGELFF. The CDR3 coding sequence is TGTGCCAGCCGGGGAGGATACACCGGGGAGCTGTTTTTT.

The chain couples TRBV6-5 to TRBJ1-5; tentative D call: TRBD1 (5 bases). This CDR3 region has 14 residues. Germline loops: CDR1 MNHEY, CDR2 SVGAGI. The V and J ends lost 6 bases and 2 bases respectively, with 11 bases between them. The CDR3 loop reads CASRPGTGNQPQHF. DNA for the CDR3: TGTGCCAGCAGACCGGGGACGGGCAATCAGCCCCAGCATTTT.

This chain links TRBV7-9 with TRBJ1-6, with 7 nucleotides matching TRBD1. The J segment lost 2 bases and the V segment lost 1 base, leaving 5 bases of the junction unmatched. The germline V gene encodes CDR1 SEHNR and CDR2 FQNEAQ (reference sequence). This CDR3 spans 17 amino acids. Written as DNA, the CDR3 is TGTGCCAGCAGCTTAGTGACAGGGCCGGCCTATAATTCACCCCTCCACTTT. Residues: CASSLVTGPAYNSPLHF.

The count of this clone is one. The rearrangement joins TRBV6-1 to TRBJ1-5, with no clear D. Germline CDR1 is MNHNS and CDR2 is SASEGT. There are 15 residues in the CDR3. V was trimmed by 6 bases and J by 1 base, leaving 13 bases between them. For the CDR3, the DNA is TGTGCCAGCAGCAACGATCCAGGAAGCAATCAGCCCCAGCATTTT. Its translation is CASSNDPGSNQPQHF.

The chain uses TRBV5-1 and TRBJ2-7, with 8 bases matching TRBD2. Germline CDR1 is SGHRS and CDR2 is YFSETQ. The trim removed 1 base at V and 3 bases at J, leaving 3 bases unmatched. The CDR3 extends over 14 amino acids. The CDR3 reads CASSLSTSVYEQYF. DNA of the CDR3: TGCGCCAGCAGCTTGTCGACTAGCGTCTACGAGCAGTACTTC.

CDR3 region: CASSKVRWGNSPLHF. CDR3 in DNA: TGTGCCAGCAGCAAGGTCCGATGGGGGAATTCACCCCTCCACTTT. The chain recombines TRBV21-1 with TRBJ1-6. TRBV21-1 is classified as a pseudogene. CDR3 length: 15 amino acids.

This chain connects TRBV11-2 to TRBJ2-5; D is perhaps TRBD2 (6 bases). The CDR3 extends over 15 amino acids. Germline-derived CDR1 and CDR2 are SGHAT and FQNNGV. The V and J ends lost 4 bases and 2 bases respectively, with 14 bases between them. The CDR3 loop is CASSSRRAGQETQYF. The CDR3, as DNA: TGTGCCAGCAGCTCGCGGAGAGCGGGTCAAGAGACCCAGTACTTC.

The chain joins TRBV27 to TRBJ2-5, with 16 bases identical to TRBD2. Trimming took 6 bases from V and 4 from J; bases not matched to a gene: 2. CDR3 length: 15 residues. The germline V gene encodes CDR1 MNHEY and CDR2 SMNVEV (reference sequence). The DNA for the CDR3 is TGTGCCAGCAGGGGACTAGCGGGGGGGATAGAGACCCAGTACTTC. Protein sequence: CASRGLAGGIETQYF.

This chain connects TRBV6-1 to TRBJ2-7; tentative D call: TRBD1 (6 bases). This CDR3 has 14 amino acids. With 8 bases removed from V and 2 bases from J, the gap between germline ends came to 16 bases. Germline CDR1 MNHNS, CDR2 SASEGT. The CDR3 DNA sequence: TGTGCCAGCGCCAACAGGGCTGCAACCTACGAGCAGTACTTC. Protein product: CASANRAATYEQYF.

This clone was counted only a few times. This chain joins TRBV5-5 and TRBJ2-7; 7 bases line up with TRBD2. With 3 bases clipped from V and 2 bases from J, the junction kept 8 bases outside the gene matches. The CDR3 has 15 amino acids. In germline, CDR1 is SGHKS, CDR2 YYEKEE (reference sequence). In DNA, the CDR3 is TGTGCCAGCAGCTCGCAACTAGCGTCAGCCTACGAGCAGTACTTC. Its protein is CASSSQLASAYEQYF.

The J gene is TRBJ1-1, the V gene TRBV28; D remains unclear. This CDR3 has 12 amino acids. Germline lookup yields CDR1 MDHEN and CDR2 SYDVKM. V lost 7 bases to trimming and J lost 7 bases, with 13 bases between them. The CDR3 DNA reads TGTGCCAGCATTCCAACCTCCAATGAAGCTTTCTTT. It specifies CASIPTSNEAFF.

For the CDR3, the DNA is TGTGCCAGCAGCTTCCAGAACTCCTACGAGCAGTACTTC. Protein sequence: CASSFQNSYEQYF. The chain employs TRBV5-4 and TRBJ2-7; D call uncertain. Germline values: CDR1 SGHNT, CDR2 YYREEE (reference sequence). Trimming stripped 2 bases from V and 0 bases from J, with 6 bases between. This CDR3 is 13 amino acids long.

CDR3 residues: CASSQEGQGAEDTQYF. The DNA for the CDR3 is TGTGCCAGCAGCCAAGAGGGACAGGGGGCTGAAGATACGCAGTATTTT. The genes are TRBV4-2 and TRBJ2-3; 12 nucleotides match TRBD1. The germline gives CDR1 LGHNA, CDR2 YNFKEQ. CDR3 length equals 16 residues. The J segment lost 5 bases and the V segment lost 0 bases, leaving 3 bases of the junction unmatched.

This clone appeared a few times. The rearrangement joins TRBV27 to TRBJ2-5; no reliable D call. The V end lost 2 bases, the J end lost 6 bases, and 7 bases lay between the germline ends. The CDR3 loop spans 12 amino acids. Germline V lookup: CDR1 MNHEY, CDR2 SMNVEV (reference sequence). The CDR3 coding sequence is TGTGCCAGCAGTTTACTTGGCAAGACCCAGTACTTC. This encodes CASSLLGKTQYF.

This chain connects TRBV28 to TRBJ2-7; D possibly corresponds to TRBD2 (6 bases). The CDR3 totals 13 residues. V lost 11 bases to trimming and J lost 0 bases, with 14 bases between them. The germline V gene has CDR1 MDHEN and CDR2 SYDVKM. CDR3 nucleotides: TGTGCCGTCCGGGACTCCAACTCCTACGAGCAGTACTTC. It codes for CAVRDSNSYEQYF.

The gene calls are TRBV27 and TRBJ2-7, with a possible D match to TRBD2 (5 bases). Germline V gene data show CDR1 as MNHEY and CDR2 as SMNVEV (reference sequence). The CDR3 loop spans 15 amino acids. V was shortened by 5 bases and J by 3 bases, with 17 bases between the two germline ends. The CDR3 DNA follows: TGTGCCAGCAGTCAGCCGGGATCAGGACGCTACGAGCAGTACTTC. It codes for CASSQPGSGRYEQYF.

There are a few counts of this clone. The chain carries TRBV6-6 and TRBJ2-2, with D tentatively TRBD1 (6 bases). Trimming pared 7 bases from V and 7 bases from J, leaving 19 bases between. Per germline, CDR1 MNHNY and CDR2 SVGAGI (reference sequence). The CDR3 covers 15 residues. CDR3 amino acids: CASTLLQGDDGELFF. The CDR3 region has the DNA TGTGCCAGCACTTTATTACAGGGTGATGACGGGGAGCTGTTTTTT.

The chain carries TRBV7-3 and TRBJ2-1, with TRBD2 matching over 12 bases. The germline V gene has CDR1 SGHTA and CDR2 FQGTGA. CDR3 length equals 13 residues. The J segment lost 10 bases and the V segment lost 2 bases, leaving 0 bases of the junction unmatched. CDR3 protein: CASSLGTSGEQFF. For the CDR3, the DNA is TGTGCCAGCAGCTTAGGGACTAGCGGGGAGCAGTTCTTC.